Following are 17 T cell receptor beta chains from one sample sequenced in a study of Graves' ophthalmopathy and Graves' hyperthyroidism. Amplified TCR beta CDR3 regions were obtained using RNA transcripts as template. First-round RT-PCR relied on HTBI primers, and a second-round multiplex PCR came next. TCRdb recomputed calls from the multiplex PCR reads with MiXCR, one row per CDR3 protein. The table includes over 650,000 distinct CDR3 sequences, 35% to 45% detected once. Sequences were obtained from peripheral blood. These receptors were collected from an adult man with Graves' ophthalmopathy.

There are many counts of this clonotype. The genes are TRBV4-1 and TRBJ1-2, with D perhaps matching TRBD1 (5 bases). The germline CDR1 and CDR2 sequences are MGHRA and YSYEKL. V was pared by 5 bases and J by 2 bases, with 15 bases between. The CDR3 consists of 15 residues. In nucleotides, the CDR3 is TGCGCCAGCAGCATTGACAGTTCCCCAAACTATGGCTACACCTTC. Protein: CASSIDSSPNYGYTF.

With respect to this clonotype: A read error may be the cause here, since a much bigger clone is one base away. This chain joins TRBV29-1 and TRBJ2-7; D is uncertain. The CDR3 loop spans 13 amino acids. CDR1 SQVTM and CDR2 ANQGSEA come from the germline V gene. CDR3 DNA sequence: TGCAGCGTTTACATCTCCTCCAAGTACGAGCAGCACTTC. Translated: CSVYISSKYEQHF.

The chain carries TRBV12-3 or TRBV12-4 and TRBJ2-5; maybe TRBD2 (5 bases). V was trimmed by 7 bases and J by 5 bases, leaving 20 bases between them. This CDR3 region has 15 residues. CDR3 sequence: CASTSALRGVETQYF. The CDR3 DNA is TGTGCCAGCACATCTGCCCTCCGGGGAGTCGAGACCCAGTACTTC.

CDR3 in amino acids: CASRGTGGGFRYGYTF. The DNA of the CDR3 is TGTGCCAGCAGGGGGACAGGGGGCGGATTTCGCTATGGCTACACCTTC. The chain is built from TRBV12-3 or TRBV12-4 and TRBJ1-2; 12 bases are a match to TRBD1. This CDR3 has 16 residues. Trimming took 6 bases from V and 4 from J; bases not matched to a gene: 9.

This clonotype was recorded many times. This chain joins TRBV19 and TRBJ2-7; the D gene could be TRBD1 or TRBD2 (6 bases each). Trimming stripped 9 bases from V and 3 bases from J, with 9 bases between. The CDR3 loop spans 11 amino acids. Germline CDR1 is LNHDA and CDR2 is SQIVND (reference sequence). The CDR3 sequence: CASGGGYEQYF. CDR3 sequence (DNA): TGTGCCAGCGGAGGGGGCTACGAGCAGTACTTC.

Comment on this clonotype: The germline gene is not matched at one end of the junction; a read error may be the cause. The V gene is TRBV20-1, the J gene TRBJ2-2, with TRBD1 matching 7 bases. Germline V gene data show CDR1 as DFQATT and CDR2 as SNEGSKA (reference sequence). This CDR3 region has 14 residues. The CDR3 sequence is CSARRQGNTGELLF. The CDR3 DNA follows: TGCAGTGCTAGAAGACAGGGTAACACCGGGGAGCTGCTTTTT.

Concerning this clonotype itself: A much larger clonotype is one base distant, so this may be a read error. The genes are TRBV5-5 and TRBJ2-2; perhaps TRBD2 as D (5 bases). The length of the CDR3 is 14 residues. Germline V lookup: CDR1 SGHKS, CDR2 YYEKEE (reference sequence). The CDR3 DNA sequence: TGCGCCAGCTCCTCCCAGGCGGTGGGAGAGGAGCTGTTTTTT. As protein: CASSSQAVGEELFF. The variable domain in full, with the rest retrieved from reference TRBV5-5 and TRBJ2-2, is DAGVTQSPTHLIKTRGQQVTLRCSPISGHKSVSWYQQVLGQGPQFIFQYYEKEERGRGNFPDRFSARQFPNYSSELNVNALLLGDSALYLCASSSQAVGEELFFGEGSRLTVL.

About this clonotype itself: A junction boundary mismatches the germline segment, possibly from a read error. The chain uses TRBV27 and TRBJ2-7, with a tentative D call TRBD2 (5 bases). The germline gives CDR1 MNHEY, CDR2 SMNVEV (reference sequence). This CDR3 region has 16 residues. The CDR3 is CASSLGSTSFSDEQYF. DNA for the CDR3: TGTGCCAGCAGTTTAGGGTCTACTAGTTTCTCCGACGAGCAGTACTTC.

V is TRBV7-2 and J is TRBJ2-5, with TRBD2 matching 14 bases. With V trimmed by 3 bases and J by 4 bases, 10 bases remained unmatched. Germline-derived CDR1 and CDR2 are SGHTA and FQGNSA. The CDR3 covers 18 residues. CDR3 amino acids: CASSLPGTSGSSGETQYF. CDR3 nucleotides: TGTGCCAGCAGCTTGCCCGGGACTAGCGGGAGTTCGGGAGAGACCCAGTACTTC. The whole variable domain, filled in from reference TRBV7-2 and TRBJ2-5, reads GAGVSQSPSNKVTEKGKDVELRCDPISGHTALYWYRQSLGQGLEFLIYFQGNSAPDKSGLPSDRFSAERTGGSVSTLTIQRTQQEDSAVYLCASSLPGTSGSSGETQYFGPGTRLLVL.

CDR3 region: CASSLVPGLGAETQYF. CDR3 in DNA: TGCGCCAGCAGCTTGGTCCCGGGACTAGGGGCAGAGACCCAGTACTTC. The chain combines TRBV5-1 with TRBJ2-5, with 8 bases matching TRBD2. This CDR3 has 16 amino acids. V shed 0 bases, J shed 4 bases, and the junction held 8 bases outside the gene matches. Germline V gives CDR1 SGHRS, CDR2 YFSETQ.

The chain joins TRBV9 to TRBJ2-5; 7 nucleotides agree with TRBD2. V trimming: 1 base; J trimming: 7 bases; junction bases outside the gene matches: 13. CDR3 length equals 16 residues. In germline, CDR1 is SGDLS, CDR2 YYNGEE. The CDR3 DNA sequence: TGTGCCAGCAGCGTACATGGGGGGGAGGGGCGAGGGACCCAGTACTTC. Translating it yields CASSVHGGEGRGTQYF.

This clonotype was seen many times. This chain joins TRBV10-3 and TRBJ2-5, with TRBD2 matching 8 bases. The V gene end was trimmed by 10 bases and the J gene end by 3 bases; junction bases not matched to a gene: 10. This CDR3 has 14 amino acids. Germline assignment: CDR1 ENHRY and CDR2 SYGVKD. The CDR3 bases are TGTGCCACTAGCAGGGCGGGGGGAAAAGAGACCCAGTACTTC. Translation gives CATSRAGGKETQYF.

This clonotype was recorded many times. In nucleotides, the CDR3 is TGTGCCAGCAGTGCTTGGACCTACAATCAGCCCCAGCATTTT. Its translation: CASSAWTYNQPQHF. The rearrangement uses TRBV2 and TRBJ1-5, with D unresolved. This CDR3 comprises 14 residues. In germline, CDR1 is SNHLY, CDR2 FYNNEI. Trimming took 4 bases from V and 3 from J, leaving 10 bases between them.

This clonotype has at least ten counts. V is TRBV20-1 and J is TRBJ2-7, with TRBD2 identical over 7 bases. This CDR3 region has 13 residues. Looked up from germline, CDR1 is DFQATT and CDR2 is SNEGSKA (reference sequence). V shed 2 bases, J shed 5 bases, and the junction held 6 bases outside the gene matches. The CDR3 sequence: CSARPREFHEQYF. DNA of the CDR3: TGCAGTGCTAGACCGCGGGAGTTCCACGAGCAGTACTTC.

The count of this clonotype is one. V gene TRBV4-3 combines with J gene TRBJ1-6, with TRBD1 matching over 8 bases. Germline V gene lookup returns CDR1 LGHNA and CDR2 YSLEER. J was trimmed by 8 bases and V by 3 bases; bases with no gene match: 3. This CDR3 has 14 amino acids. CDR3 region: CASSHLQGDSPLHF. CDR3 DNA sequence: TGCGCCAGCAGCCACTTACAGGGGGATTCACCCCTCCACTTT.

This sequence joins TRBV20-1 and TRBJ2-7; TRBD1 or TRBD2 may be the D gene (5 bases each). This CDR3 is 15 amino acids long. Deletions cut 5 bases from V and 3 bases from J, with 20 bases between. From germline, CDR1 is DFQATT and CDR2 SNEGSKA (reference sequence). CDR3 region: CSAPRGQGNLYEQYF. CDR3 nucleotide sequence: TGCAGTGCTCCCCGAGGGCAGGGTAACCTCTACGAGCAGTACTTC.

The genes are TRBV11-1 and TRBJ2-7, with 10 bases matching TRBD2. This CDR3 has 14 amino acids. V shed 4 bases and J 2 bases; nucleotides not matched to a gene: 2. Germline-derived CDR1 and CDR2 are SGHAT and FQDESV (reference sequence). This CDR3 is CASSWSGGAYEQYF. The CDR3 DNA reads TGTGCCAGCAGCTGGAGCGGGGGGGCCTACGAGCAGTACTTC.